This T cell receptor beta chain is from a study of blood T cell repertoires in COVID-19. For the study at large: The United States, Italy and Spain provided the acute and convalescent COVID-19 samples. T cells, B-cell-depleted T cells, or PBMCs supplied cDNA or gDNA.

Source study methods: For nucleated cells, counts were estimated from reference gene primer amplification. The data were produced by immunoSEQ multiplex PCR, yet TCRdb's version contains in-frame clones alone and is incomplete. V and J calls and clone size are given by that table; D and trimming were obtained from the DNA. The data hold about 330,000 clones, with about 83% observed a single time. The germline V and J ends were trimmed by 2 bases and 5 bases, with 11 bases remaining between them. The CDR3 covers 14 residues. Germline CDR1 reads MNHEY; CDR2 reads SMNVEV (reference sequence). The chain couples TRBV27 to TRBJ2-3; weak D call: TRBD2 (5 bases). This clonotype originated in a woman between 50 and 59 years old with acute or convalescent COVID-19. Sequenced input: peripheral blood. For the CDR3, the DNA is TGTGCCAGCAGTTTAAACCGGGGTGGAGATACGCAGTATTTT. Translated, it gives CASSLNRGGDTQYF.